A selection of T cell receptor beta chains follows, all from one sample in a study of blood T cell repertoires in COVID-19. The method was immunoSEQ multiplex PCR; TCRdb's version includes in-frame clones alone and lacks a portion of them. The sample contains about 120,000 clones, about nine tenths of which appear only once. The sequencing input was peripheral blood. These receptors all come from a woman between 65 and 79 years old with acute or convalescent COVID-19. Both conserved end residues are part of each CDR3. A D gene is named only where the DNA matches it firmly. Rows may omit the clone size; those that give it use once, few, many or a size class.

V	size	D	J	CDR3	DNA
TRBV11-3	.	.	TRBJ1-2	CASTLSGDYGYTF	TGTGCCAGCACCCTGTCCGGGGACTATGGCTACACCTTC
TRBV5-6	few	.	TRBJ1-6	CASSLEQVWNSPLHF	TGTGCCAGCAGCTTGGAACAGGTCTGGAATTCACCCCTCCACTTT
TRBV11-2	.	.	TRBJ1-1	CASSLAGTQNTEAFF	TGTGCCAGCAGCTTAGCTGGGACACAGAACACTGAAGCTTTCTTT
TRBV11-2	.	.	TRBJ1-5	CASSPGGSNQPQHF	TGTGCCAGCAGCCCGGGGGGTAGCAATCAGCCCCAGCATTTT
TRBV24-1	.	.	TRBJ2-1	CATSDLVGVNSYNEQFF	TGTGCCACCAGTGATTTGGTCGGGGTCAACTCCTACAATGAGCAGTTCTTC
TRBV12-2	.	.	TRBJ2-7	CASRSPGFSGQLYEQYF	TGTGCAAGTCGCTCCCCAGGGTTTAGCGGGCAACTCTACGAGCAGTACTTC
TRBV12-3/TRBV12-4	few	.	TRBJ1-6	CASSSSEESPLHF	TGTGCCAGCAGTTCATCTGAGGAATCACCCCTCCACTTT
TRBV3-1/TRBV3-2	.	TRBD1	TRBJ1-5	CASSVRGNQPQHF	TGTGCCAGCAGCGTCAGGGGGAATCAGCCCCAGCATTTT
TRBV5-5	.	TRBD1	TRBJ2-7	CASSLATGHYEQYF	TGTGCCAGCAGCTTGGCGACAGGGCACTACGAGCAGTACTTC
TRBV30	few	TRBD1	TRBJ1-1	CACRRTGNTEAFF	TGTGCCTGTCGAAGGACAGGGAACACTGAAGCTTTCTTT
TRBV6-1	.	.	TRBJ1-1	CASSELGVNTEAFF	TGTGCCAGCAGTGAATTGGGAGTGAACACTGAAGCTTTCTTT
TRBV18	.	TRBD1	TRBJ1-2	CASSGQGGGYGYTF	TGTGCCAGCTCTGGACAGGGAGGAGGGTATGGCTACACCTTC
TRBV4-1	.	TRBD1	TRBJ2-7	CASSLDGTGAYEQYF	TGCGCCAGCAGCTTGGATGGGACAGGGGCCTACGAGCAGTACTTC
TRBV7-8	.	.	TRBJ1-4	CASSLASGAPNEKLFF	TGTGCCAGCAGCTTAGCGAGCGGAGCCCCAAATGAAAAACTGTTTTTT
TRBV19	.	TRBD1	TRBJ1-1	CASSILGTVPTEAFF	TGTGCCAGTAGTATCCTGGGGACAGTACCCACTGAAGCTTTCTTT
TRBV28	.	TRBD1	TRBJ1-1	CASRQGWNTEAFF	TGTGCCAGCAGACAGGGGTGGAACACTGAAGCTTTCTTT
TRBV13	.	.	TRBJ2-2	CAPRPWGGASGELFF	TGTGCCCCCCGCCCCTGGGGGGGGGCCTCCGGGGAGCTGTTTTTT
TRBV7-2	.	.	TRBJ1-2	CASSVGPGPNYGYTF	TGTGCCAGCAGCGTGGGGCCCGGCCCTAACTATGGCTACACCTTC
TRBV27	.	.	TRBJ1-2	CASSLTREGYTF	TGTGCCAGCAGTTTGACGAGGGAGGGCTACACCTTC
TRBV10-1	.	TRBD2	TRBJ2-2	CASSEWGLAGGTNTGELFF	TGCGCCAGCAGTGAGTGGGGACTAGCGGGGGGAACGAACACCGGGGAGCTGTTTTTT
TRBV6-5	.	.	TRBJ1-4	CASHKGQGYEKLFF	TGTGCCAGCCATAAGGGACAAGGCTATGAAAAACTGTTTTTT
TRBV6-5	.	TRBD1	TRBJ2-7	CASGEQGFYEQYF	TGTGCCAGCGGGGAACAGGGGTTCTACGAGCAGTACTTC
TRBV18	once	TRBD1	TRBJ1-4	CASSLGTGLEKLFF	TGTGCCAGCTCACTTGGGACAGGGTTGGAGAAACTGTTTTTT
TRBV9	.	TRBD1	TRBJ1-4	CASSVEGAGGEKLFF	TGTGCCAGCAGCGTAGAAGGCGCAGGGGGCGAAAAACTGTTTTTT
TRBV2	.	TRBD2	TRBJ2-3	CASTEGSGGSPGGADTQYF	TGTGCCAGCACAGAGGGTAGCGGGGGGTCCCCTGGAGGGGCAGATACGCAGTATTTT
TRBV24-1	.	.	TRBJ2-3	CATSEAGMFADTQYF	TGTGCCACCAGTGAGGCAGGGATGTTCGCAGATACGCAGTATTTT
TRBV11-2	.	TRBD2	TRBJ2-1	CASSLSSGGNEQFF	TGTGCCAGCAGCTTATCTAGCGGGGGCAATGAGCAGTTCTTC
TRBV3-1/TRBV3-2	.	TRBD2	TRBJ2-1	CASSQGAASGGSYNEQFF	TGTGCCAGCAGCCAAGGGGCGGCTAGCGGGGGGTCCTACAATGAGCAGTTCTTC
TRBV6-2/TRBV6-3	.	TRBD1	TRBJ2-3	CASSSSRTGGTDTQYF	TGTGCCAGCAGTTCCAGTCGGACAGGCGGCACAGATACGCAGTATTTT
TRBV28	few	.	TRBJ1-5	CASSLSNNQPQHF	TGTGCCAGCAGTTTATCCAACAATCAGCCCCAGCATTTT
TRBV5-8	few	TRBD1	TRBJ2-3	CASSQFGQAGDTQYF	TGTGCCAGCAGCCAATTCGGACAGGCGGGAGATACGCAGTATTTT
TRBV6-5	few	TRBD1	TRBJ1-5	CASSPGGPSQPQHF	TGTGCCAGCAGTCCAGGGGGACCTAGTCAGCCCCAGCATTTT
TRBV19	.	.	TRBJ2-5	CASSIDSGQETQYF	TGTGCCAGTAGTATAGATAGCGGCCAAGAGACCCAGTACTTC
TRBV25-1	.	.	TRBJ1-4	CASSENRHSNEKLFF	TGTGCCAGCAGTGAAAACAGGCACTCTAATGAAAAACTGTTTTTT
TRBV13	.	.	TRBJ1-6	CASSLAGEGSPLHF	TGTGCCAGCAGCTTAGCCGGGGAGGGTTCACCCCTCCACTTT
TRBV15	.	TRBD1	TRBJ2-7	CATSRGQGGYEQYF	TGTGCCACCAGCAGAGGACAGGGGGGCTACGAGCAGTACTTC
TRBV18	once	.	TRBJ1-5	CASSPRGDSNQPQHF	TGTGCCAGCTCACCACGGGGGGACAGCAATCAGCCCCAGCATTTT
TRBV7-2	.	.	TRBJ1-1	CASSQQVSTEAFF	TGTGCCAGCAGCCAACAGGTGAGCACTGAAGCTTTCTTT
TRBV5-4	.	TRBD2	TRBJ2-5	CASSLDPSRGGIQETQYF	TGTGCCAGCAGCTTGGACCCTTCCCGCGGGGGGATCCAAGAGACCCAGTACTTC
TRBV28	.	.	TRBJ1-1	CASPGVKSMNTEAFF	TGTGCCAGCCCCGGGGTGAAGAGCATGAACACTGAAGCTTTCTTT